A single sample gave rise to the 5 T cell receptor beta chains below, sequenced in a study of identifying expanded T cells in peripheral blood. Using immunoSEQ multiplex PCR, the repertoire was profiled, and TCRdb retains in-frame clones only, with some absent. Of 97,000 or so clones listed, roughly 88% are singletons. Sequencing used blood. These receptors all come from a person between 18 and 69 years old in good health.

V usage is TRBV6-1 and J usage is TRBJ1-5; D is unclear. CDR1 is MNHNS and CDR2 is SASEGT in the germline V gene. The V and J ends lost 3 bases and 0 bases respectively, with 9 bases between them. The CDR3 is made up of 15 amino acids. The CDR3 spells CASSEPPGSNQPQHF. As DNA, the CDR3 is TGTGCCAGCAGTGAGCCCCCAGGTAGCAATCAGCCCCAGCATTTT.

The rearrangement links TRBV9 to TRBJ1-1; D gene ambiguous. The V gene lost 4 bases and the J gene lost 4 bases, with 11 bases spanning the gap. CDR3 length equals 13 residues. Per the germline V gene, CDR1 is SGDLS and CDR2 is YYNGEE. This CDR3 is CASSFKGGTEAFF. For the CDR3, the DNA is TGTGCCAGCAGCTTCAAGGGTGGCACTGAAGCTTTCTTT.

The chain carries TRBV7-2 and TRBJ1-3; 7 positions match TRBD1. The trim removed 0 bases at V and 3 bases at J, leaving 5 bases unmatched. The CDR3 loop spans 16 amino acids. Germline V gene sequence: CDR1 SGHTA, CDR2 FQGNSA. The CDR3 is CASSLAEGARGNTIYF. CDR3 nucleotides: TGTGCCAGCAGCTTAGCGGAGGGGGCGCGTGGAAACACCATATATTTT.

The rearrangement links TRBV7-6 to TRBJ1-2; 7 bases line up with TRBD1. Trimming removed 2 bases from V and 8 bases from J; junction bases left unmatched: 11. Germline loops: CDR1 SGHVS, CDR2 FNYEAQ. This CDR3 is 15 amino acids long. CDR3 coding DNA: TGTGCCAGCAGCTTACTAACCGACAGGGAAGGGGGCTACACCTTC. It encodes CASSLLTDREGGYTF. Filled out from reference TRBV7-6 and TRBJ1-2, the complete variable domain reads GAGVSQSPRYKVTKRGQDVALRCDPISGHVSLYWYRQALGQGPEFLTYFNYEAQQDKSGLPNDRFSAERPEGSISTLTIQRTEQRDSAMYRCASSLLTDREGGYTFGSGTRLTVV.

The CDR3 DNA sequence: TGTGCCAGCAGCCGCGGTGGAGATACGCAGTATTTT. It specifies CASSRGGDTQYF. The genes are TRBV7-8 and TRBJ2-3; D call uncertain. Germline CDR1 is SGHVS and CDR2 is FQNEAQ. V was shortened by 5 bases and J by 5 bases, with 8 bases between the two germline ends. The CDR3 totals 12 residues.